Given below is one T cell receptor beta chain in context. Its antigen remains unidentified. The study separated CD4+ cells into CD45RA+ naive and CD45RA-negative memory subsets. J gave up 2 bases and V 3 bases, and 4 bases lay outside the gene matches. Germline CDR1 is MDHEN and CDR2 is SYDVKM. The CDR3 extends over 14 amino acids. This sample stems from a study of shared clonotypes between healthy human individuals. Study-level findings and limits: Few donors limited the genetic and exposure-history diversity represented.

TCRdb's table, derived via immunoSEQ multiplex PCR, lists solely in-frame clones and lacks some. The sample holds about 2.3 million clones, about 90% seen once. This chain uses TRBV28 with TRBJ2-7, with 7 bases matching TRBD1. The clonotype originates from a man aged 18 to 35 in good health. Some clones in this sample may be carry-over from other donors' samples. What was sequenced was naive CD4+ T cells from PBMCs. The subset is: CD45RA+ positively selected. The CDR3 bases are TGTGCCAGCAGTTTTGTCAGGGGGACCTACGAGCAGTACTTC. Translated, it gives CASSFVRGTYEQYF.